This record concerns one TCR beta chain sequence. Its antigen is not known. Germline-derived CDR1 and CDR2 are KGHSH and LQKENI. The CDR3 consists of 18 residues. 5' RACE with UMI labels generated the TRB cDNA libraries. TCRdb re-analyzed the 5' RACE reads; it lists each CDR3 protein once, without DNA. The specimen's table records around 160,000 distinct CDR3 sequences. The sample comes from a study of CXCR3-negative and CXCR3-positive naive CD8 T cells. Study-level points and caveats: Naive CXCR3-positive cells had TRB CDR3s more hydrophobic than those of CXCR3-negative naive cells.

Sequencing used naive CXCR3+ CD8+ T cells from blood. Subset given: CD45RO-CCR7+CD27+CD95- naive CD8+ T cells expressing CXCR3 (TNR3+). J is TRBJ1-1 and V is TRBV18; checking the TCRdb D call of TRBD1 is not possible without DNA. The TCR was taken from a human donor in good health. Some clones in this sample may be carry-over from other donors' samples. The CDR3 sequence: CASSPSHGAVWVNTEAFF.